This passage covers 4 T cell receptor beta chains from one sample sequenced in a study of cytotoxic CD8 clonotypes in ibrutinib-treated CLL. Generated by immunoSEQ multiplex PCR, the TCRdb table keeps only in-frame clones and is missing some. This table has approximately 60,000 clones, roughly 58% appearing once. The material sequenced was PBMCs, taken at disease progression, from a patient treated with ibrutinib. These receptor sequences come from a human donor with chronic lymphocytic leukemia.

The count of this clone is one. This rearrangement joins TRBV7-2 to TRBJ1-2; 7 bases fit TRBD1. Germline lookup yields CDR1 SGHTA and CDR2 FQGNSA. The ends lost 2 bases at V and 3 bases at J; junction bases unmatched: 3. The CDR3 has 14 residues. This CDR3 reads CASSLSRGHYGYTF. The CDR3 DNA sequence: TGTGCCAGCAGCTTATCGAGGGGGCACTATGGCTACACCTTC.

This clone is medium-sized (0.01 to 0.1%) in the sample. The CDR3 DNA follows: TGTGCCACCAATCAAGCGAGTACCTATGGCTACACCTTC. Protein sequence: CATNQASTYGYTF. The chain has TRBV6-5 and TRBJ1-2; no definite D call. Germline CDR1 MNHEY, CDR2 SVGAGI. Deletions cut 10 bases from V and 4 bases from J, with 16 bases between. There are 13 residues in the CDR3.

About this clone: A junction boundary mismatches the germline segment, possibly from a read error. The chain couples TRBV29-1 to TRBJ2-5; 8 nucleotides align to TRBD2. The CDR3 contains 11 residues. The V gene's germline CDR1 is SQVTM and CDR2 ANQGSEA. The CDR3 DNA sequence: TGCAGCGTCCAGCGGGGGAACCAAGCCAACTTC. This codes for CSVQRGNQANF.

The CDR3 loop is CASSQLGHYEQYF. The CDR3 nucleotides read TGCGCCAGCAGCCAACTAGGACACTACGAGCAGTACTTC. The J gene is TRBJ2-7, the V gene TRBV4-1, with D perhaps matching TRBD1 (5 bases). V was trimmed by 2 bases and J by 3 bases, leaving 8 bases between them. This CDR3 contains 13 residues. From germline, CDR1 is MGHRA and CDR2 YSYEKL.